A single T cell receptor (beta chain) is shown here with its context. Clones were sequenced by immunoSEQ multiplex PCR, and TCRdb holds only the in-frame ones, with some missing. The repertoire holds over a million clones, 70% to 80% seen once, with roughly 0.55% in the top ten. This entry is derived from a study of shared clonotypes between healthy human individuals. Whole-study context: Per-donor plates numbered three CD4 naive, three CD4 memory, two CD8 naive and one CD8 memory.

Donors comprised healthy HIV-negative adults lacking recent acute infections or vaccinations. CDR1 SQVTM and CDR2 ANQGSEA come from the germline V gene. The ends were cut back, 4 bases at V and 2 bases at J, with 7 bases in the middle. This CDR3 contains 12 residues. Sequencing used memory CD4+ T cells from PBMCs. Described subset: CD45RA-negative fraction. This TCR was recovered from a man between 18 and 29 years old in good health. Some clones in this sample may be carry-over from other donors' samples. The chain joins TRBV29-1 to TRBJ2-3, with unresolved D. CDR3 sequence: CSVVRPTDTQYF. The CDR3 coding sequence is TGCAGCGTTGTTAGGCCCACAGATACGCAGTATTTT.